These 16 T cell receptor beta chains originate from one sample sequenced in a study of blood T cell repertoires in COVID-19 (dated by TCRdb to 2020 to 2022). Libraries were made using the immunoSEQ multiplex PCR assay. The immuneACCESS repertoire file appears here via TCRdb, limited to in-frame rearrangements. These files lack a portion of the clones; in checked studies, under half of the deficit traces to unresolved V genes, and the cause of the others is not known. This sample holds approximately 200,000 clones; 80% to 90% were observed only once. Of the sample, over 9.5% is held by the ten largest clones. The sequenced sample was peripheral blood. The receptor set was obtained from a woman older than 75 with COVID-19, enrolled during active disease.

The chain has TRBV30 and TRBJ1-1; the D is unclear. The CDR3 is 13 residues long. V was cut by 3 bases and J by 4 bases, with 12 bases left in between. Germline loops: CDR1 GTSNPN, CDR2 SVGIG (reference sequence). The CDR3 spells CAWRARGGTEAFF. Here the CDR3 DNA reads TGTGCCTGGAGGGCGAGAGGAGGCACTGAAGCTTTCTTT.

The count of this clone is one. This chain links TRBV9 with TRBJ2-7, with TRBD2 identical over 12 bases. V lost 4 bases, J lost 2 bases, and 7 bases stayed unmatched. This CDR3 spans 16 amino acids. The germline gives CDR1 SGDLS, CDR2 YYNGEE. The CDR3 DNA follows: TGTGCCAGCAGCCCCCCCGGACTAGCGGGACCCTACGAGCAGTACTTC. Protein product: CASSPPGLAGPYEQYF.

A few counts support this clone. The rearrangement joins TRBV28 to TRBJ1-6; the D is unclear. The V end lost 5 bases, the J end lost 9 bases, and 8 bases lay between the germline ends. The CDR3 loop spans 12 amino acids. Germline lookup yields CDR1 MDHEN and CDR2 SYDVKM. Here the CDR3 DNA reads TGTGCCAGCAGTAGAGCGGGTTCACCCCTCCACTTT. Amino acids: CASSRAGSPLHF.

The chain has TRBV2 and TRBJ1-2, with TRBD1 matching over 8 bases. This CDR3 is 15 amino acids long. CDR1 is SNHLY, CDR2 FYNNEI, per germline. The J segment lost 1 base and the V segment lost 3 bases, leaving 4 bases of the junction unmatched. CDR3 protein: CASSDTGGINYGYTF. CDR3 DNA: TGTGCCAGCAGTGACACAGGGGGGATTAACTATGGCTACACCTTC.

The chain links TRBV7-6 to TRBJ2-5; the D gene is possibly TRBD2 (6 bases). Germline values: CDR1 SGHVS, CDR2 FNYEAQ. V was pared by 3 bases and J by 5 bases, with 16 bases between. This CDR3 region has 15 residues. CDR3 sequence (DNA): TGTGCCAGCAGCTTTAACACCGCGGAGGGGGAGACCCAGTACTTC. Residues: CASSFNTAEGETQYF.

CDR3 region: CASSSGQNYGYTF. The CDR3 nucleotides read TGTGCCAGCAGCTCGGGACAGAACTATGGCTACACCTTC. This chain joins TRBV7-9 and TRBJ1-2; TRBD1 agrees at 7 bases. Germline CDR1 reads SEHNR; CDR2 reads FQNEAQ (reference sequence). V lost 4 bases, J lost 2 bases, and 1 base stayed unmatched. CDR3 length equals 13 residues.

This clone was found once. The CDR3 nucleotides read TGTGCCAGCACCGGCTTGTTGGAGGGGGGGTCCGAGCAGTACTTC. This encodes CASTGLLEGGSEQYF. This rearrangement joins TRBV27 to TRBJ2-7, with D possibly TRBD2 on 7 matching bases. There are 15 residues in the CDR3. V was pared by 7 bases and J by 6 bases, with 22 bases between. Germline assignment: CDR1 MNHEY and CDR2 SMNVEV (reference sequence).

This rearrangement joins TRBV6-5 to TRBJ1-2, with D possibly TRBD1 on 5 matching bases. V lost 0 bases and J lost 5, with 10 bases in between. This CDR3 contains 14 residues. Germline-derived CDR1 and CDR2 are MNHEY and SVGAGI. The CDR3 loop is CASSYSRDSYGYTF. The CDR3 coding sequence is TGTGCCAGCAGTTACTCGCGGGACTCTTATGGCTACACCTTC.

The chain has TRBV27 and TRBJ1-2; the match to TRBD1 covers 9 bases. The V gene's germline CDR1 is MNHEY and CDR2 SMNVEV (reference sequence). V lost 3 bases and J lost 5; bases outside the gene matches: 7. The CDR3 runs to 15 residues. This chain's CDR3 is CASSFAQGARYGYTF. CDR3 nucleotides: TGTGCCAGCAGTTTCGCACAGGGGGCGCGGTATGGCTACACCTTC.

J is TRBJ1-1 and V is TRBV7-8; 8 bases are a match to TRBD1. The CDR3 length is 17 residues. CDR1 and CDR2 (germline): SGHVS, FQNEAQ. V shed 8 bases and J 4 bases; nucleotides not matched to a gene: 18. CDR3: CASYELFGQGLITEAFF. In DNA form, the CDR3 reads TGTGCCAGCTATGAACTGTTTGGACAGGGACTCATCACTGAAGCTTTCTTT.

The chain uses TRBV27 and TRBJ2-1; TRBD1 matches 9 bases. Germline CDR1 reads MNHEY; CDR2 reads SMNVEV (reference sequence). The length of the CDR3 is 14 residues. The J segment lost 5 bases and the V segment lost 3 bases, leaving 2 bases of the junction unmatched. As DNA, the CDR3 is TGTGCCAGCAGTTTGCGGACAGGGGACAATGAGCAGTTCTTC. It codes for CASSLRTGDNEQFF.

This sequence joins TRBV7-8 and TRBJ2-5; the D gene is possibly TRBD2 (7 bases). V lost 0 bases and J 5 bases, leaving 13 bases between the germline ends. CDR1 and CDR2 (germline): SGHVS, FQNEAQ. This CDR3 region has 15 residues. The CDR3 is CASSLAGGARETQYF. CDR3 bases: TGTGCCAGCAGCTTAGCTGGGGGGGCACGGGAGACCCAGTACTTC.

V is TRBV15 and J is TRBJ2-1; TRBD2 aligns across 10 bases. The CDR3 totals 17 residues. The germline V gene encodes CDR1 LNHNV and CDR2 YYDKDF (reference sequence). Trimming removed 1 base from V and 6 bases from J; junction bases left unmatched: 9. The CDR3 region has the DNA TGTGCCACCAGCAGAGTCAGGGAGGTAGCGGGAGGCAATGAGCAGTTCTTC. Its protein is CATSRVREVAGGNEQFF.

The CDR3 DNA sequence: TGTGCCAGCTCGAGCGGGAGGGCCGGAGAGACCCAGTACTTC. This encodes CASSSGRAGETQYF. The V call is TRBV18, the J call TRBJ2-5; 10 bases match TRBD2. J gave up 4 bases and V 6 bases, and 5 bases lay outside the gene matches. The length of the CDR3 is 14 residues. Germline V gene sequence: CDR1 KGHSH, CDR2 LQKENI. The full variable domain, with the rest looked up from reference TRBV18 and TRBJ2-5, is NAGVMQNPRHLVRRRGQEARLRCSPMKGHSHVYWYRQLPEEGLKFMVYLQKENIIDESGMPKERFSAEFPKEGPSILRIQQVVRGDSAAYFCASSSGRAGETQYFGPGTRLLVL.

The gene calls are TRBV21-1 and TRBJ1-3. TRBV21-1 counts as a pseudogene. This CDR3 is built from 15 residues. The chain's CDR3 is CASSKGSVPGNTIYF. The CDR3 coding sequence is TGTGCCAGCAGCAAAGGCTCGGTTCCAGGAAACACCATATATTTT.

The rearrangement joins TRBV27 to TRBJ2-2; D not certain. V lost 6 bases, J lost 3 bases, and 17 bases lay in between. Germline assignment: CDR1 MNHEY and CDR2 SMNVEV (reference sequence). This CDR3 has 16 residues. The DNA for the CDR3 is TGTGCCAGCAGGCCCGGTGGATTAGCCTACACCGGGGAGCTGTTTTTT. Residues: CASRPGGLAYTGELFF.